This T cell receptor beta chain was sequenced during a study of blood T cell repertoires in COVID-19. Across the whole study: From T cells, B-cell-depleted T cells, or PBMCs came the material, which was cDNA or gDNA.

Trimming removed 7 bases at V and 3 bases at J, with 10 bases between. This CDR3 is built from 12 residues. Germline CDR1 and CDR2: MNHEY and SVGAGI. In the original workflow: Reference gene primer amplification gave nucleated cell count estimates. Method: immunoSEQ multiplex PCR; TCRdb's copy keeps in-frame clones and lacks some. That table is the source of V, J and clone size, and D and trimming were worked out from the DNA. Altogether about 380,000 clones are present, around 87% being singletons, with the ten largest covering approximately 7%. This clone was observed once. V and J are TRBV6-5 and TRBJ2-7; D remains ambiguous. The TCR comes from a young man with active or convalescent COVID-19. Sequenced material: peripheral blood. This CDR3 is CASTRGGYEQYF. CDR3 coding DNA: TGTGCCAGCACCCGAGGCGGCTACGAGCAGTACTTC.